A single sample gave rise to the 14 T cell receptor beta chains below, sequenced in a study of shared clonotypes between healthy human individuals. Measured with immunoSEQ multiplex PCR; TCRdb has only the in-frame clones, and not every one. The data show fewer than 1.8 million clones, approximately 98.5% seen once. The sequenced material came from naive CD4+ T cells sorted from blood. Subset given: CD45RA+ positively selected. The source of these receptors is a man between 25 and 39 years old in good health.

The chain has TRBV7-9 and TRBJ2-1; TRBD2 matches at 8 bases. V lost 5 bases and J lost 0; bases outside the gene matches: 15. Germline V lookup: CDR1 SEHNR, CDR2 FQNEAQ (reference sequence). The CDR3 sequence is 19 residues long. The CDR3 sequence is CASSPTKSNSGSSYNEQFF. CDR3 nucleotides: TGTGCCAGCAGCCCAACTAAATCCAACAGCGGGAGCTCCTACAATGAGCAGTTCTTC. The full variable domain, completed using reference TRBV7-9 and TRBJ2-1, is DTGVSQNPRHKITKRGQNVTFRCDPISEHNRLYWYRQTLGQGPEFLTYFQNEAQLEKSRLLSDRFSAERPKGSFSTLEIQRTEQGDSAMYLCASSPTKSNSGSSYNEQFFGPGTRLTVL.

The gene calls are TRBV2 and TRBJ2-7; no clear D gene. V was shortened by 3 bases and J by 5 bases, with 8 bases between the two germline ends. CDR3 length equals 12 residues. Per germline, CDR1 SNHLY and CDR2 FYNNEI. The CDR3 DNA reads TGTGCCAGCAGTGAGCTCTCAAACGAGCAGTACTTC. Translation gives CASSELSNEQYF.

The chain carries TRBV30 and TRBJ2-7; D gene uncertain. Trimming removed 5 bases from V and 3 bases from J, with 17 bases in between. The CDR3 contains 14 residues. CDR1 is GTSNPN and CDR2 is SVGIG in the germline V gene (reference sequence). For the CDR3, the DNA is TGTGCCTGGGACCGCTTGGCAGCCGACTACGAGCAGTACTTC. Amino acid sequence: CAWDRLAADYEQYF.

The chain is built from TRBV18 and TRBJ2-7, with 9 bases aligning to TRBD1. The CDR3 sequence is 14 residues long. Germline V gives CDR1 KGHSH, CDR2 LQKENI. J lost 5 bases, V lost 5 bases, and 7 bases had no gene match. The CDR3 region is CASSSQQGAHEQYF. The CDR3 nucleotides are TGTGCCAGCTCATCCCAACAGGGGGCCCACGAGCAGTACTTC.

This rearrangement joins TRBV27 to TRBJ1-4; 9 nucleotides line up with TRBD1. The junction had 16 bases not matched to a gene; V was cut back by 3 bases and J by 8 bases. The CDR3 consists of 18 residues. Germline assignment: CDR1 MNHEY and CDR2 SMNVEV (reference sequence). As DNA, the CDR3 is TGTGCCAGCAGTTTGTCAGTATACCCCGGGACAGGGCGCGAAAAACTGTTTTTT. It translates to CASSLSVYPGTGREKLFF.

The chain links TRBV2 to TRBJ1-5; possible D gene TRBD1, 5 bases. Trimming left V 4 bases short and J 8 bases short, with 18 bases between. This CDR3 has 15 amino acids. Germline assignment: CDR1 SNHLY and CDR2 FYNNEI. The CDR3 loop is CASSVAVGRGEPQHF. DNA of the CDR3: TGTGCCAGCAGTGTTGCGGTGGGACGAGGGGAGCCCCAGCATTTT.

This chain links TRBV9 with TRBJ2-7; 9 positions agree with TRBD2. CDR1 is SGDLS, CDR2 YYNGEE, per germline. The CDR3 runs 14 residues. The V and J ends lost 3 bases and 6 bases, in that order; junction bases with no gene match: 7. The DNA for the CDR3 is TGTGCCAGCAGCGGGGCGGGAGGGCCGGGCGAGCAGTACTTC. Translated, it gives CASSGAGGPGEQYF.

The rearrangement joins TRBV5-4 to TRBJ2-6; D not certain. The CDR3 runs 15 residues. Trimming stripped 4 bases from V and 0 bases from J, with 8 bases between. CDR1 is SGHNT and CDR2 is YYREEE in the germline V gene (reference sequence). CDR3 nucleotide sequence: TGTGCCAGCAGCCGGGCGGACTCTGGGGCCAACGTCCTGACTTTC. Protein product: CASSRADSGANVLTF.

The rearrangement links TRBV18 to TRBJ2-1, with 8 bases fitting TRBD2. Germline-derived CDR1 and CDR2 are KGHSH and LQKENI. With 1 base clipped from V and 5 bases from J, the junction kept 13 bases outside the gene matches. This CDR3 contains 18 residues. As DNA, the CDR3 is TGTGCCAGCTCACCACAAAGGGGCGGAAGCGGGAGTCACAATGAGCAGTTCTTC. It codes for CASSPQRGGSGSHNEQFF.

In its sample, this clone was seen once. The J gene is TRBJ1-2, the V gene TRBV7-8; D may be TRBD1 (5 bases). Deletions cut 1 base from V and 2 bases from J, with 8 bases between. Germline assignment: CDR1 SGHVS and CDR2 FQNEAQ. The CDR3 consists of 14 residues. CDR3 loop: CASSLVGGNYGYTF. CDR3 nucleotides: TGTGCCAGCAGCTTAGTGGGGGGAAACTATGGCTACACCTTC.

This clone was seen a single time. This chain links TRBV6-1 with TRBJ2-1; 7 nucleotides align to TRBD2. The germline gives CDR1 MNHNS, CDR2 SASEGT. The CDR3 is made up of 14 amino acids. V lost 7 bases, J lost 8 bases, and 11 bases stayed unmatched. CDR3 loop: CASTDGGGPYEQFF. CDR3 sequence (DNA): TGTGCCAGCACCGACGGGGGAGGGCCTTATGAGCAGTTCTTC.

The V and J genes are TRBV28 and TRBJ1-4; D call uncertain. This CDR3 is built from 15 residues. In germline, CDR1 is MDHEN, CDR2 SYDVKM. Between the trimmed V and J ends, which lost 7 bases and 4 bases, there was a span of 16 bases. The CDR3, as DNA: TGTGCCAGCACCCCTGGTAACAAGTATAATGAAAAACTGTTTTTT. This codes for CASTPGNKYNEKLFF.

V and J are TRBV6-4 and TRBJ2-3; 9 nucleotides line up with TRBD1. CDR3 length equals 16 residues. CDR1 is MRHNA, CDR2 SNTAGT, per germline. The CDR3 region is CATQGRQGVCMDTQYF. As DNA, the CDR3 is TGTGCAACCCAGGGCCGACAGGGGGTATGTATGGATACGCAGTATTTT.

To note about this clone: This CDR3 is also generated by other DNA sequences in the sample. CDR3 in amino acids: CSARGTYEQYF. DNA for the CDR3: TGCAGTGCTAGAGGGACCTACGAGCAGTACTTC. The V call is TRBV20-1, the J call TRBJ2-7; D unclear. CDR3 length: 11 residues. The ends were cut back, 1 base at V and 2 bases at J, with 3 bases in the middle. Germline CDR1 and CDR2: DFQATT and SNEGSKA (reference sequence).